The 8 T cell receptor beta chains below all came from one sample that was sequenced in a study of blood T cells in healthy people across ages (dated by TCRdb to the mid-2010s). The library was built by means of 5' RACE. For sequencing, an Illumina HiSeq 2500 was employed. A second PCR of about 6 to 11 cycles was performed with a sample-barcoded 5' primer and a J-beta primer mix. In-frame beta chains were kept once TCRdb had trimmed the public reads at Q25 with fastp and called clones with MiXCR. Rows with a matching CDR3 protein are joined into one entry that keeps the most common DNA and genes. The table for this sample lists around 620,000 distinct CDR3 sequences; about 25% of them were counted only once. The ten biggest clones cover around 20% of the sample. The sample comprised blood. The receptors come from a woman aged 65 to 85 in good health.

With regard to this clonotype: At one end, the junction sequence differs from germline, possibly due to a read error. The chain links TRBV3-1 to TRBJ1-1; D perhaps matches TRBD1 (6 bases). The CDR3 loop spans 14 amino acids. Germline CDR1 and CDR2: LGHDT and YNNKEL (reference sequence). The CDR3 DNA sequence: TGCGCCAGCAGCCAAGGGGGGCCGAACACTGAAGCTTTCTTT. This sequence encodes CASSQGGPNTEAFF. Supplemented by reference TRBV3-1 and TRBJ1-1, the full variable domain reads DTAVSQTPKYLVTQMGNDKSIKCEQNLGHDTMYWYKQDSKKFLKIMFSYNNKELIINETVPNRFSPKSPDKAHLNLHINSLELGDSAVYFCASSQGGPNTEAFFGQGTRLTVV.

The rearrangement joins TRBV10-3 to TRBJ2-7; 9 bases fit TRBD2. This CDR3 region has 14 residues. Germline V gene sequence: CDR1 ENHRY, CDR2 SYGVKD. J lost 5 bases, V lost 10 bases, and 12 bases had no gene match. Here the CDR3 reads CASRISGGKNEQYF. CDR3 sequence (DNA): TGTGCCAGCAGGATTAGCGGGGGCAAGAACGAGCAGTACTTC.

The V and J genes are TRBV5-6 and TRBJ2-5, with 14 bases matching TRBD2. The DNA end is more similar to TRBJ2-7, so the J call may be wrong. The germline V gene encodes CDR1 SGHDT and CDR2 YYEEEE. The CDR3 sequence is 16 residues long. This chain's CDR3 is CASSRGLAGGAYEQYF. CDR3 DNA sequence: TGTGCCAGCAGCCGTGGACTAGCGGGGGGAGCCTACGAGCAGTACTTC.

This clonotype was counted at least ten times. The chain recombines TRBV20-1 with TRBJ1-1; D possibly corresponds to TRBD1 (5 bases). CDR1 and CDR2 (germline): DFQATT, SNEGSKA (reference sequence). This CDR3 region has 14 residues. The V gene lost 2 bases and the J gene lost 1 base, with 11 bases spanning the gap. The CDR3 protein is CSARPVQGNTEAFF. CDR3 nucleotide sequence: TGCAGTGCTAGACCTGTTCAGGGGAACACTGAAGCTTTCTTT.

This clonotype was detected only a few times. The chain recombines TRBV15 with TRBJ2-7; D possibly corresponds to TRBD2 (6 bases). The V end was cut by 0 bases, the J end by 6 bases, with 15 bases between. This CDR3 comprises 15 residues. CDR1 and CDR2 (germline): LNHNV, YYDKDF (reference sequence). The CDR3 coding sequence is TGTGCCACCAGCAGAGACAAGGCGGCCGGGGGCGAGCAGTACTTC. Translation gives CATSRDKAAGGEQYF.

This clonotype was seen only a few times. V is TRBV10-3 and J is TRBJ2-5, with D possibly being TRBD1 (6 bases). Germline-derived CDR1 and CDR2 are ENHRY and SYGVKD. Trimming left V 4 bases short and J 7 bases short, with 16 bases between. This CDR3 region has 14 residues. CDR3 bases: TGTGCCATCAGTGGGACGACAGGTTCAGGGACCCAGTACTTC. Translating it yields CAISGTTGSGTQYF.

As to this clonotype: The germline gene is not matched at one end of the junction; a read error may be the cause. This chain joins TRBV5-6 and TRBJ2-5; TRBD2 is a possible D gene (6 bases). There are 13 residues in the CDR3. The germline V gene has CDR1 SGHDT and CDR2 YYEEEE. The CDR3 protein is CASSLGIGGTANF. The CDR3, as DNA: TGTGCCAGCAGCTTGGGCATAGGCGGGACTGCGAACTTC.

This clonotype has just a few counts. The junction departs from germline at one end; a sequencing error may be responsible. The chain links TRBV12-3 or TRBV12-4 to TRBJ2-7; D gene ambiguous. There are 11 residues in the CDR3. CDR3 nucleotides: TGTGCCAGCAGTTTAATTGGGGTGGCGTTCTTC. As protein: CASSLIGVAFF.